This T cell receptor beta chain was sequenced during a study of regulatory T cells in long-lasting Graves disease. Assembly of TCR beta libraries relied on iRepertoire HTBI primers together with Arm-PCR of CDR3 regions. One entry per CDR3 protein, called by TCRdb with MiXCR from the multiplex PCR reads. The repertoire includes more than 400,000 distinct CDR3 sequences, roughly 17% of them detected once, and about 10% sits in the top ten. Time point of the sample: newly diagnosed GD, antithyroid drugs for less than 3 months. The authors made the TCR library using RNA they extracted from PBMCs. Per germline, CDR1 SEHNR and CDR2 FQNEAQ (reference sequence). Germline trimming cut 0 bases from V and 0 bases from J; bases unmatched to any gene: 8. This CDR3 contains 17 residues. This clonotype occurred a few times. These data are also associated with another study on T cells in Graves' hyperthyroidism and ophthalmopathy.

The clonotype comes from a woman in her twenties or thirties with Graves disease. The chain couples TRBV7-9 to TRBJ2-7, with TRBD1 matching 7 bases. The sample here was peripheral blood mononuclear cells (PBMCs), taken at new diagnosis, from a patient treated with antithyroid drugs. CDR3 in DNA: TGTGCCAGCAGCTTAGCGAAGGGGACAGCAGGCTCCTACGAGCAGTACGTC. Its translation: CASSLAKGTAGSYEQYV.